This T cell receptor beta chain was captured in a study of vaccination and CD4 T cells after COVID-19. Looking at the study overall: In the convalescent cohort, there were six males and four females, two of them Hispanic. The peptides that stimulated the cells were overlapping spike peptides from SARS-CoV-2, HCoV-NL63, HCoV-OC43 and HCoV-229E.

This clonotype was seen only a few times. The antigen remains undetermined. Treatment meaning: approximately nine-day PBMC culture with coronavirus spike peptide pools or control peptides (ViraFEST assay). The V and J ends lost 6 bases and 0 bases respectively, with 11 bases between them. Germline CDR1 is DFQATT and CDR2 is SNEGSKA (reference sequence). CDR3 length equals 13 residues. The Oncomine TCR Beta short-read assay sequenced DNA from cultured CD4+ T cells. From the PCR reads, TCRdb called clonotypes with MiXCR, one entry per CDR3 protein. In the table there are about 14,000 distinct CDR3 sequences, 55% to 80% of which are singletons.

This sequence was found in a human donor who had recovered from COVID-19. The rearrangement joins TRBV20-1 to TRBJ1-1; D uncertain. The sample consisted of CD4+ T cells from blood, cultured in vitro. The CDR3 protein is CSAQQQLNTEAFF. DNA for the CDR3: TGCAGTGCCCAGCAACAGTTGAACACTGAAGCTTTCTTT.